These 32 T cell receptor beta chains were all obtained from the same sample, sequenced in a study of CD8 T cells in Susac syndrome. RNA in amounts of roughly 0.5 to 1 ug was reverse transcribed with random hexamers. TCRdb re-derived calls from the immunoSEQ multiplex PCR reads in MiXCR, one entry per CDR3 protein. The repertoire holds 210,000 or so distinct CDR3 sequences, about 95% seen once, with about 0.14% in the top ten. The specimen was CD4+ T cells from PBMCs. All receptors derive from a human donor with Susac syndrome.

The DNA of the CDR3 is TGCAGTGCTAGAGATCGAGGCAGGGGGACCGAAAAACTGTTTTTT. It encodes CSARDRGRGTEKLFF. V is TRBV20-1 and J is TRBJ1-4; TRBD1 matches 7 bases. Looked up from germline, CDR1 is DFQATT and CDR2 is SNEGSKA (reference sequence). There are 15 residues in the CDR3. V trimming: 0 bases; J trimming: 8 bases; junction bases outside the gene matches: 9.

The genes are TRBV11-2 and TRBJ2-1; 7 bases line up with TRBD1. Trimming removed 5 bases from V and 6 bases from J; junction bases left unmatched: 16. The CDR3 length is 17 residues. CDR1 is SGHAT and CDR2 is FQNNGV in the germline V gene. CDR3 bases: TGTGCCAGCAGCCCTCAACAACCGACAGGGTACGGCAATGAGCAGTTCTTC. Its protein product is CASSPQQPTGYGNEQFF. The complete variable domain, with remaining parts taken from reference TRBV11-2 and TRBJ2-1, reads EAGVAQSPRYKIIEKRQSVAFWCNPISGHATLYWYQQILGQGPKLLIQFQNNGVVDDSQLPKDRFSAERLKGVDSTLKIQPAKLEDSAVYLCASSPQQPTGYGNEQFFGPGTRLTVL.

V usage is TRBV4-1 and J usage is TRBJ1-4; D is uncertain. This CDR3 contains 15 residues. Germline loops: CDR1 MGHRA, CDR2 YSYEKL. The ends were cut back, 0 bases at V and 0 bases at J, with 5 bases in the middle. CDR3 sequence: CASSQDRSTNEKLFF. The CDR3 DNA follows: TGCGCCAGCAGCCAAGATAGATCAACTAATGAAAAACTGTTTTTT.

This chain connects TRBV12-3 or TRBV12-4 to TRBJ1-1; D unresolved. The CDR3 length is 11 residues. V lost 7 bases and J lost 6, with 9 bases in between. The DNA of the CDR3 is TGTGCCAGCACCTCCCGGGCTGAAGCTTTCTTT. It encodes CASTSRAEAFF.

J is TRBJ2-7 and V is TRBV19, with 9 bases fitting TRBD1. J was trimmed by 5 bases and V by 4 bases; bases with no gene match: 6. Germline V gene data show CDR1 as LNHDA and CDR2 as SQIVND (reference sequence). The CDR3 contains 14 residues. CDR3 sequence: CASSNRDRDNEQYF. Here the CDR3 DNA reads TGTGCCAGTAGTAACCGGGACAGGGATAACGAGCAGTACTTC.

This rearrangement joins TRBV20-1 to TRBJ1-1; weak D call: TRBD1 (5 bases). Looked up from germline, CDR1 is DFQATT and CDR2 is SNEGSKA (reference sequence). This CDR3 is built from 13 residues. Deletions cut 5 bases from V and 0 bases from J, with 10 bases between. The CDR3 protein is CSAPGALNTEAFF. CDR3 nucleotides: TGCAGTGCTCCCGGGGCATTGAACACTGAAGCTTTCTTT.

The V gene is TRBV12-3 or TRBV12-4, the J gene TRBJ2-1; D may be TRBD1 (5 bases). The CDR3 is made up of 14 amino acids. Trimming cost V 3 bases and J 3 bases, with 9 bases left between them. The CDR3 region is CASSFLDSYNEQFF. CDR3 in DNA: TGTGCCAGCAGTTTCCTAGACAGCTACAATGAGCAGTTCTTC.

The chain carries TRBV3-1 and TRBJ2-1; no reliable D call. With 4 bases removed from V and 8 bases from J, the gap between germline ends came to 9 bases. In germline, CDR1 is LGHDT, CDR2 YNNKEL (reference sequence). This CDR3 region has 12 residues. The CDR3 DNA reads TGTGCCAGCAGCCGGGTCCTCGATGAGCAGTTCTTC. Translated, it gives CASSRVLDEQFF.

The rearrangement links TRBV6-2 or TRBV6-3 to TRBJ1-1; D gene ambiguous. Trimming took 2 bases from V and 10 from J, leaving 14 bases between them. The germline V gene has CDR1 MNHEY and CDR2 SVGEGT. This CDR3 spans 13 amino acids. The chain's CDR3 is CASSYLGQVRAFF. In DNA, the CDR3 is TGTGCCAGCAGTTACCTAGGGCAGGTGAGAGCTTTCTTT.

The V call is TRBV20-1, the J call TRBJ2-2, with 8 bases lining up with TRBD2. J was trimmed by 0 bases and V by 2 bases; bases with no gene match: 14. CDR3 length: 19 residues. CDR1 and CDR2 (germline): DFQATT, SNEGSKA (reference sequence). The CDR3 coding sequence is TGCAGTGCTAGAATCGCGCCCAGCGCGGGGGGCACGAACACCGGGGAGCTGTTTTTT. Its protein is CSARIAPSAGGTNTGELFF.

V usage is TRBV19 and J usage is TRBJ2-1; 11 bases agree with TRBD1. Germline V lookup: CDR1 LNHDA, CDR2 SQIVND (reference sequence). This CDR3 spans 14 amino acids. V shed 3 bases, J shed 5 bases, and the junction held 0 bases outside the gene matches. The CDR3 here is CASSMGQGDNEQFF. CDR3 sequence (DNA): TGTGCCAGTAGTATGGGACAGGGGGACAATGAGCAGTTCTTC. Filled out from reference TRBV19 and TRBJ2-1, the complete variable domain reads DGGITQSPKYLFRKEGQNVTLSCEQNLNHDAMYWYRQDPGQGLRLIYYSQIVNDFQKGDIAEGYSVSREKKESFPLTVTSAQKNPTAFYLCASSMGQGDNEQFFGPGTRLTVL.

This rearrangement joins TRBV9 to TRBJ2-3; D may be TRBD2 (6 bases). The CDR3 contains 14 residues. CDR1 and CDR2 from the germline V gene are SGDLS and YYNGEE. V gave up 5 bases and J gave up 3 bases, with 13 bases separating them. CDR3 protein: CASSAWGVTDTQYF. For the CDR3, the DNA is TGTGCCAGCAGTGCCTGGGGGGTGACAGATACGCAGTATTTT.

J is TRBJ2-1 and V is TRBV30, with D hard to call. Germline CDR1 and CDR2: GTSNPN and SVGIG (reference sequence). CDR3 length: 12 residues. Trimming stripped 4 bases from V and 3 bases from J, with 7 bases between. CDR3 sequence (DNA): TGTGCCTGGACGAGCTTCTACAATGAGCAGTTCTTC. Residues: CAWTSFYNEQFF.

In its sample, this clonotype was seen once. The chain couples TRBV20-1 to TRBJ2-3; D unclear. The V gene's germline CDR1 is DFQATT and CDR2 SNEGSKA (reference sequence). CDR3 length: 12 residues. V lost 5 bases, J lost 5 bases, and 11 bases lay in between. The CDR3 loop is CSASGPQDTQYF. The CDR3 DNA follows: TGCAGTGCTTCGGGCCCGCAAGATACGCAGTATTTT.

The chain uses TRBV30 and TRBJ1-6; perhaps TRBD1 as D (6 bases). The CDR3 consists of 12 residues. Germline lookup yields CDR1 GTSNPN and CDR2 SVGIG (reference sequence). The V end lost 4 bases, the J end lost 8 bases, and 9 bases lay between the germline ends. The CDR3 loop reads CAWNREDSPLHF. The CDR3 DNA reads as TGTGCCTGGAACAGGGAGGATTCACCCCTCCACTTT.

The rearrangement links TRBV7-2 to TRBJ2-1; D uncertain. The CDR3 is 13 amino acids. V was clipped by 5 bases and J by 6 bases, with 11 bases between them. The germline gives CDR1 SGHTA, CDR2 FQGNSA. CDR3 in amino acids: CASSHTRSNEQFF. CDR3 sequence (DNA): TGTGCCAGCAGCCACACCCGGAGCAATGAGCAGTTCTTC.

The chain has TRBV9 and TRBJ1-1; D unclear. V was shortened by 4 bases and J by 1 base, with 17 bases between the two germline ends. The length of the CDR3 is 16 residues. Germline CDR1 and CDR2: SGDLS and YYNGEE. The CDR3 nucleotides are TGTGCCAGCAGCTCCTCCCTCCTCCTTGGGAACACTGAAGCTTTCTTT. This translates into CASSSSLLLGNTEAFF.

This sequence joins TRBV5-1 and TRBJ1-2; 7 nucleotides align to TRBD1. Germline CDR1 and CDR2: SGHRS and YFSETQ. After removal of 4 bases from V and 4 bases from J, the junction contained 10 bases not matched to a gene. The CDR3 has 15 residues. The CDR3 here is CASSKGQTSTYGYTF. CDR3 DNA sequence: TGCGCCAGCAGCAAGGGACAGACATCAACCTATGGCTACACCTTC.

The chain joins TRBV7-2 to TRBJ1-1; tentatively, D is TRBD1 (5 bases). Germline CDR1 is SGHTA and CDR2 is FQGNSA. V was clipped by 4 bases and J by 5 bases, with 17 bases between them. This CDR3 contains 15 residues. CDR3 nucleotide sequence: TGTGCCAGCAGCTCGCCCTCGGGGGAGGGAACTGAAGCTTTCTTT. Protein sequence: CASSSPSGEGTEAFF.

This clonotype was counted once. The chain is built from TRBV4-3 and TRBJ2-1, with TRBD2 matching 8 bases. The CDR3 has 15 amino acids. Germline V gene sequence: CDR1 LGHNA, CDR2 YSLEER. After removal of 4 bases from V and 3 bases from J, the junction contained 5 bases not matched to a gene. The CDR3 DNA reads as TGCGCCAGCAGCCGTGGGGGACTAGACTACAATGAGCAGTTCTTC. The encoded protein is CASSRGGLDYNEQFF.

The chain links TRBV6-2 or TRBV6-3 to TRBJ2-2; D perhaps matches TRBD1 (6 bases). Looked up from germline, CDR1 is MNHEY and CDR2 is SVGEGT. The CDR3 is 15 amino acids. Trimming shortened V by 4 bases and J by 3 bases, and 12 bases separated the two germline ends. In DNA form, the CDR3 reads TGTGCCAGCAGTTCCGCCTACAGGGACACCGGGGAGCTGTTTTTT. Translated, it gives CASSSAYRDTGELFF.

This chain uses TRBV7-8 with TRBJ2-7; no clear D. V was cut by 2 bases and J by 3 bases, with 8 bases left in between. The germline gives CDR1 SGHVS, CDR2 FQNEAQ. This CDR3 is built from 13 residues. The chain's CDR3 is CASSLTAVYEQYF. The CDR3 region has the DNA TGTGCCAGCAGCTTAACAGCTGTCTACGAGCAGTACTTC. The entire variable domain, with the rest obtained from reference TRBV7-8 and TRBJ2-7, is as follows: GAGVSQSPRYKVAKRGQDVALRCDPISGHVSLFWYQQALGQGPEFLTYFQNEAQLDKSGLPSDRFFAERPEGSVSTLKIQRTQQEDSAVYLCASSLTAVYEQYFGPGTRLTVT.

The CDR3 sequence is CASSRETSGGGYEQYF. CDR3 bases: TGTGCCAGCAGCCGTGAAACTAGCGGGGGCGGGTACGAGCAGTACTTC. V is TRBV11-3 and J is TRBJ2-7; 11 bases match TRBD2. The junction had 10 bases not matched to a gene; V was cut back by 5 bases and J by 4 bases. Germline lookup yields CDR1 SGHNT and CDR2 YENEEA. This CDR3 region has 16 residues.

This chain joins TRBV5-1 and TRBJ2-1; 15 bases map to TRBD2. Germline CDR1 and CDR2: SGHRS and YFSETQ. This CDR3 is built from 14 residues. V was clipped by 4 bases and J by 15 bases; unmatched bases: 8. The CDR3 coding sequence is TGCGCCAGCAGCGCGGGACTAGCGGGGGGCGAAGGGTTCTTC. Its protein product is CASSAGLAGGEGFF. The variable domain in full, completed from reference TRBV5-1 and TRBJ2-1, reads KAGVTQTPRYLIKTRGQQVTLSCSPISGHRSVSWYQQTPGQGLQFLFEYFSETQRNKGNFPGRFSGRQFSNSRSEMNVSTLELGDSALYLCASSAGLAGGEGFFGPGTRLTVL.

The chain is built from TRBV19 and TRBJ2-1; 7 positions match TRBD1. Germline trimming cut 6 bases from V and 5 bases from J; bases unmatched to any gene: 10. The CDR3 has 15 residues. Germline V gene lookup returns CDR1 LNHDA and CDR2 SQIVND (reference sequence). This CDR3 reads CASSVSHGQDNEQFF. CDR3 nucleotide sequence: TGTGCCAGTAGCGTATCCCACGGACAGGACAATGAGCAGTTCTTC.

V usage is TRBV20-1 and J usage is TRBJ1-5; D remains unclear. There are 14 residues in the CDR3. Between the trimmed V and J ends, which lost 3 bases and 0 bases, there was a span of 9 bases. Germline V lookup: CDR1 DFQATT, CDR2 SNEGSKA (reference sequence). In nucleotides, the CDR3 is TGCAGTGCTAGCCCGGGAAATAGCAATCAGCCCCAGCATTTT. Its protein is CSASPGNSNQPQHF.

The rearrangement links TRBV9 to TRBJ2-7, with 7 nucleotides matching TRBD2. The CDR3 is made up of 15 amino acids. Germline V gene data show CDR1 as SGDLS and CDR2 as YYNGEE. V shed 0 bases and J 1 base; nucleotides not matched to a gene: 4. As DNA, the CDR3 is TGTGCCAGCAGCGTAGGAGCGGGAATATCCTACGAGCAGTACTTC. It is translated as CASSVGAGISYEQYF.

This chain uses TRBV5-1 with TRBJ1-1; no clear D. Trimming left V 2 bases short and J 4 bases short, with 12 bases between. This CDR3 region has 14 residues. Per germline, CDR1 SGHRS and CDR2 YFSETQ. The CDR3 DNA reads as TGCGCCAGCAGCTTACGTCCCGAGATCACTGAAGCTTTCTTT. Translation gives CASSLRPEITEAFF.

This clonotype has only one observation. The chain couples TRBV20-1 to TRBJ1-2, with D uncertain. Germline CDR1 DFQATT, CDR2 SNEGSKA (reference sequence). Trimming pared 1 base from V and 4 bases from J, leaving 13 bases between. This CDR3 is 14 amino acids long. This CDR3 reads CSARGVRRVYGYTF. The CDR3 DNA is TGCAGTGCTAGAGGCGTACGGCGGGTCTATGGCTACACCTTC.

The chain links TRBV24-1 to TRBJ2-5; D uncertain. The V gene lost 2 bases and the J gene lost 2 bases, with 14 bases spanning the gap. CDR1 is KGHDR, CDR2 SFDVKD, per germline. The CDR3 has 16 amino acids. CDR3 region: CATSDSGRLVQETQYF. The CDR3 nucleotides read TGTGCCACCAGTGATTCGGGCAGACTCGTTCAAGAGACCCAGTACTTC.

This clonotype was observed a handful of times. The V gene is TRBV7-2, the J gene TRBJ2-3, with TRBD2 matching over 8 bases. The germline gives CDR1 SGHTA, CDR2 FQGNSA. V lost 1 base to trimming and J lost 2 bases; unmatched junction nucleotides: 5. This CDR3 is 16 amino acids long. CDR3 loop: CASSLVSGGATDTQYF. The DNA of the CDR3 is TGTGCCAGCAGCTTAGTATCGGGGGGGGCCACAGATACGCAGTATTTT. Full variable domain (missing parts from reference TRBV7-2 and TRBJ2-3): GAGVSQSPSNKVTEKGKDVELRCDPISGHTALYWYRQSLGQGLEFLIYFQGNSAPDKSGLPSDRFSAERTGGSVSTLTIQRTQQEDSAVYLCASSLVSGGATDTQYFGPGTRLTVL.

Of note for this clonotype: An end of the junction differs from the germline gene, which may be a read error. The chain links TRBV7-7 to TRBJ2-5, with unresolved D. Germline loops: CDR1 SSHAT, CDR2 FNYEAQ (reference sequence). This CDR3 contains 15 residues. The CDR3 sequence is CASSLDGLLQETQYF. CDR3 nucleotide sequence: TGTGCTAGCAGCTTAGATGGGCTTCTCCAAGAGACCCAGTACTTC.